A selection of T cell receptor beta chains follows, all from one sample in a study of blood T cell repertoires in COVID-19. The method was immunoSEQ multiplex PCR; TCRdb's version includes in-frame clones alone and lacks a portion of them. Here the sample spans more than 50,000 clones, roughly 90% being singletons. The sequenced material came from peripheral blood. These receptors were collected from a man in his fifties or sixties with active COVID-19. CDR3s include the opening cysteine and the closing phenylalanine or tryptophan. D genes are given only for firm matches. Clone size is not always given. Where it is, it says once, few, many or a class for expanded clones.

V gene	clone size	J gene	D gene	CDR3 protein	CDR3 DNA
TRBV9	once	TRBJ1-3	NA	CASSVTSSGNTIYF	TGTGCCAGCAGCGTAACGAGCTCTGGAAACACCATATATTTT
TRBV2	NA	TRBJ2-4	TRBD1	CASSGGTGNIQYF	TGTGCCAGCAGTGGTGGGACAGGGAACATTCAGTACTTC
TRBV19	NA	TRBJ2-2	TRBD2	CASTPGLAGVRLFF	TGTGCCAGTACTCCGGGACTAGCGGGAGTACGGCTGTTTTTT
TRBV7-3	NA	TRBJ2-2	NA	CASGDGTNTGELFF	TGTGCCAGCGGCGACGGGACGAACACCGGGGAGCTGTTTTTT
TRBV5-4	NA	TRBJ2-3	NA	CASSPDSRATDTQYF	TGTGCCAGCAGCCCCGACAGTCGAGCCACAGATACGCAGTATTTT
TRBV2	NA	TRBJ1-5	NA	CASSELIANQPQHF	TGTGCCAGCAGTGAGCTAATAGCGAATCAGCCCCAGCATTTT
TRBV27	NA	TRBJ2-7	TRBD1	CASREQGWFSYEQYF	TGTGCCAGCAGGGAACAGGGGTGGTTCTCCTACGAGCAGTACTTC
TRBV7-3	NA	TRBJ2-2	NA	CASSLDPVFIAGELFF	TGTGCCAGCAGCTTAGATCCGGTATTTATCGCCGGGGAGCTGTTTTTT
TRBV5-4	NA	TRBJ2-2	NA	CASSLRQGHGELFF	TGTGCCAGCAGCTTGCGTCAGGGCCACGGGGAGCTGTTTTTT
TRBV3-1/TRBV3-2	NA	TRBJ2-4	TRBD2	CASRSGGTNIQYF	TGTGCCAGCCGGTCGGGGGGAACGAACATTCAGTACTTC
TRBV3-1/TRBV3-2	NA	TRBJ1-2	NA	CASSPPGTGLKSNYGYTF	TGTGCCAGCAGCCCGCCCGGCACAGGGTTAAAATCTAACTATGGCTACACCTTC
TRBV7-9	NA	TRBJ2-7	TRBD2	CASSSIAGGLRNEQYF	TGTGCCAGCAGCTCCATAGCGGGGGGCTTGAGAAACGAGCAGTACTTC
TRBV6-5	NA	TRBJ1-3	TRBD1	CASSRQGPQGNTIYF	TGTGCCAGCAGTCGACAGGGCCCTCAAGGCAACACCATATATTTT
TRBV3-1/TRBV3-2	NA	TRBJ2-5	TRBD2	CASSPFSGAQETQYF	TGTGCCAGCAGCCCCTTTAGCGGGGCACAAGAGACCCAGTACTTC
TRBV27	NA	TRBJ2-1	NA	CASSVRDSYSYNEQFF	TGTGCCAGCAGTGTCCGGGACTCATACTCCTACAATGAGCAGTTCTTC
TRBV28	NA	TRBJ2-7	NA	CASSSPQILSYEQYF	TGTGCCAGCAGCTCCCCACAGATACTCTCCTACGAGCAGTACTTC
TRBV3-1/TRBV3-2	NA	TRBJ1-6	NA	CASSQKGAETLSPLHF	TGTGCCAGCAGCCAAAAAGGGGCCGAGACCCTCTCACCCCTCCACTTT
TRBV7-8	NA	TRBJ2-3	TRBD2	CASSWRSGSSDTQYF	TGTGCCAGCAGCTGGAGAAGCGGGAGCTCAGATACGCAGTATTTT
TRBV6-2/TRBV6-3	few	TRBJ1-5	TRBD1	CASSTGTGRISNQPQHF	TGTGCCAGCAGCACCGGGACAGGGAGAATTAGCAATCAGCCCCAGCATTTT
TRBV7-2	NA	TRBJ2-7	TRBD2	CASSSSGLAGELEQYF	TGTGCCAGCAGCTCCTCAGGACTAGCGGGAGAACTCGAGCAGTACTTC
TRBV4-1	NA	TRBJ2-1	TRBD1	CASSQGQGLDEQFF	TGCGCCAGCAGCCAAGGACAGGGTTTGGATGAGCAGTTCTTC
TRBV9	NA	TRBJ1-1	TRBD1	CASSVGGGFTEAFF	TGTGCCAGCAGCGTAGGAGGGGGCTTCACTGAAGCTTTCTTT
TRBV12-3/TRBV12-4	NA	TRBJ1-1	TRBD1	CASSLGGDRATFF	TGTGCCAGCAGTTTAGGGGGGGACAGGGCAACTTTCTTT
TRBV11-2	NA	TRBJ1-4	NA	CASSFQGSNEKLFF	TGTGCCAGCAGTTTCCAGGGTAGTAATGAAAAACTGTTTTTT
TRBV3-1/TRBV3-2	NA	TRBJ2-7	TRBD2	CASSESGSVPEQYF	TGTGCCAGCAGCGAGAGCGGGAGTGTTCCCGAGCAGTACTTC
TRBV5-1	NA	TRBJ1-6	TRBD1	CASSLGQGQSPLHF	TGCGCCAGCAGCCTAGGACAGGGGCAATCACCCCTCCACTTT